The following is a T cell receptor (beta chain) sequence with its context. The antigen it recognizes is unknown. Per-nucleotide qualities are absent, and no much larger clonotype sits a single base away. The TCR beta CDR3 regions were amplified from the RNA transcripts. For the first round of RT-PCR on the TCR CDR3, the HTBI primer set was used together with the Qiagen OneStep RT-PCR kit. A second multiplex PCR round built the libraries, followed by size selection and purification. Libraries were sequenced paired-end with 100 bp reads on an Illumina HiSeq2000. The authors' analysis ran thus. SOAPnuke was used to process the raw data, with reads discarded if the reads contained adapters or uncalled bases, had a mean Phred below 15, or lacked an exact constant-primer or identifier match. High-quality paired reads were merged with COPE v1.2.5, and unique nucleotide sequences were defined as clonotypes. Clonotypes were aligned to IMGT TRBV, TRBD and TRBJ reference segments using MiTCR v1.1. Analysis was restricted to V-J combinations with a frequency above 0.0001, which covered 98% to 99.2% of repertoires. The TCS score was defined as F50 (clonal expansion) divided by E x V (chaos), with BLOSUM62-based TCRdist calculated between CDR3 peptides within each V-J. Welch's t-statistics and random forest reduced 450 to 600 V-J features to 13, which were used in a naive Bayes classifier (R e1071). Thyroid-blood repertoire similarity was quantified with the Morisita-Horn index. The public reads were run again by TCRdb, first through fastp at Q25 and then through MiXCR, and only productive beta chains were kept. Each CDR3 protein gets just one entry, which takes the most common genes and DNA from the rows behind it. TCRdb, not the original authors, processed these V and J calls. This sample lists 85,000 to 110,000 distinct CDR3 sequences; roughly 50% were detected once. Clones ranked in the top ten supply approximately 27% of the sample.

A patient counted as having stable Graves' hyperthyroidism if no progression to ophthalmopathy occurred over 18 months of follow-up. Hyperthyroidism patients were aged 18 to 65 years and newly diagnosed, with disease duration of less than 2 months. The study excluded patients with uncontrolled infections, other autoimmune diseases, pregnancy or lactation. Clinical symptoms, serum thyroxine and TRAb, thyroid ultrasound, and orbital computed tomography formed the basis for the diagnoses. PBMCs were separated from approximately 9.9 ml of fresh peripheral blood using Ficoll-Paque density gradient centrifugation. Trizol reagent was used to extract total RNA, and RNA quality was then checked on an Agilent 2100 Bioanalyzer. This sample stems from a study of T cells in Graves' hyperthyroidism and ophthalmopathy (dated by TCRdb to 2018 to 2020). With respect to the entire study: Peripheral blood samples were taken at the time of initial diagnosis, prior to any treatment. A discovery cohort of around 100 patients, fewer than 50 with Graves' ophthalmopathy and about 58 with stable Graves' hyperthyroidism, was used to find distinguishing TCR V-J signatures. Prospective prediction of ophthalmopathy was tested in an independent validation cohort consisting of 18 to 20 hyperthyroidism patients and 17 patients who later progressed to ophthalmopathy. For training and testing, the 100 or so patients in the discovery cohort were randomly divided in a 7:3 ratio. In about 6 Graves' hyperthyroidism patients, the study also compared T-cell repertoires from thyroid tissue with T-cell repertoires from blood. Following sampling, methimazole starting at 30 mg daily was given to hyperthyroidism patients, and high-dose intravenous methylprednisolone was given to ophthalmopathy patients. According to the paper, TCR Vbeta CDR3 sequencing was carried out on approximately 140 peripheral blood samples, which came from 40 to 45 ophthalmopathy, around 74 hyperthyroidism and roughly 17 progressor patients.

The germline V gene gives CDR1 as SNHLY and CDR2 as FYNNEI. The CDR3, cysteine through phenylalanine, is 14 amino acids long. Only CDR3 DNA is held: 42 bases, read in frame from base 1. Relative to germline, V is 4 bases shorter and J is 2 bases shorter, with 10 bases between their ends. Study-wide findings and limitations: Sample size was not statistically predetermined, and blinding of investigators to group allocation was not performed. Most expanded thyroid clonotypes (frequency above 0.001) were also found in blood, which suggests that blood repertoires may mirror thyroid immune responses. In validation, progression to ophthalmopathy was predicted by the model with nearly 71% sensitivity and just over 72% specificity, a median of about 6.8 months before onset. Ophthalmopathy was separated from stable hyperthyroidism by a 13 V-J signature model, with about 86% sensitivity and about 81% specificity obtained in cross-validation and 80%/75% obtained in testing.

Sequencing used blood. The TCR comes from a man in his forties with Graves' hyperthyroidism. The chain couples TRBV2 to TRBJ2-3; D gene: possibly TRBD2, on 6 matching bases. The DNA sequence is as follows: TGTGCCAGCAGTGGAACGGGGGACACAGATACGCAGTATTTT. It encodes CASSGTGDTDTQYF.